This TCR beta chain was captured in a study of shared clonotypes between healthy human individuals. Looking at the study overall: Donor ages ranged 18 to 49 years: a couple of women, a few men.

Produced via immunoSEQ multiplex PCR; TCRdb's table is partial and in-frame only. The sample holds around 940,000 clones; around three quarters are singletons and the top ten take 1.5%. This clone was counted between two and nine times. Its matching antigen is unknown. General study findings and limits: Memory subsets had estimated richness that was generally smaller than that of naive subsets. The low donor count limited represented genetic and exposure-history diversity. Around 4.9% of naive CD4 clonotypes were shared across several donors.

With 4 bases clipped from V and 6 bases from J, the junction kept 13 bases outside the gene matches. This CDR3 has 16 residues. Germline V gene data show CDR1 as SGHNT and CDR2 as YYREEE (reference sequence). The gene calls are TRBV5-4 and TRBJ1-2, with 9 bases identical to TRBD1. Input material: memory CD4+ T cells sorted from blood. As to subset: CD45RA-negative fraction. The sequence was obtained from a man between 18 and 35 years old in good health. CDR3 region: CASSPQMSTGGHGYTF. As DNA, the CDR3 is TGTGCCAGCAGCCCGCAAATGTCGACAGGGGGACATGGCTACACCTTC.